This T cell receptor (beta chain) was recovered during a study of glioma-infiltrating T cells. This CDR3 has 16 residues. V dropped 5 bases and J dropped 1; count of bases not matched to a gene: 8. Germline V gene sequence: CDR1 SGHTA, CDR2 FQGNSA. The iRepertoire nested amplicon-rescue multiplex PCR amplified TCR alpha and beta CDR3s from RNA. Tissue mRNA or PBMC total RNA, about 85-400 ng, went into one-step reverse transcription and amplification. TCRdb used MiXCR to reprocess the multiplex PCR reads, holding one entry per CDR3 protein. The profile shows under 150,000 distinct CDR3 sequences, about two fifths of them singletons.

The rearrangement joins TRBV7-2 to TRBJ1-5; 7 bases are shared with TRBD1. The sample was glioma tissue, nonneoplastic brain tissue, or PBMCs (not recorded which). The source is a human donor with low-grade glioma or glioblastoma, undergoing nonglioma brain surgery, or in good health (not recorded which). The CDR3 DNA follows: TGTGCCAGCAGCAAACGCACAGGGGAAAGCAATCAGCCCCAGCATTTT. Protein sequence: CASSKRTGESNQPQHF.